A selection of T cell receptor beta chains follows, all from one sample in a study of blood T cell repertoires in COVID-19. TCRdb keeps only in-frame clones here, not all; method: immunoSEQ multiplex PCR. The sample lists 150,000 to 200,000 clones, 80% to 90% seen once, with under 2% in the top ten. Sequenced input: peripheral blood. Every receptor here comes from a man between 18 and 29 years old who had recovered from COVID-19. The CDR3 runs from the conserved cysteine through the conserved F or W. A D gene is named only where the DNA matches it firmly. Size tells how often a clone was seen (once, few, many) or the class of an expanded clone, and some rows leave it out.

v_call	j_call	d_call	clone_size	cdr3_aa	cdr3_nt
TRBV5-4	TRBJ2-1	TRBD2	NA	CASIPGTSGSFGLFDEQFF	TGTGCCAGCATCCCCGGGACTAGCGGGAGTTTTGGTTTATTTGATGAGCAGTTCTTC
TRBV12-3/TRBV12-4	TRBJ1-1	TRBD1	NA	CASTRTGTTEAFF	TGTGCCAGCACCCGGACAGGGACAACTGAAGCTTTCTTT
TRBV15	TRBJ1-1	NA	NA	CATSRDRANTEAFF	TGTGCCACCAGCAGAGATAGAGCGAACACTGAAGCTTTCTTT
TRBV19	TRBJ2-7	TRBD2	NA	CASSIGGDEQYF	TGTGCCAGTAGTATTGGGGGGGACGAGCAGTACTTC
TRBV11-2	TRBJ1-5	TRBD1	NA	CASSAGTGGGQPQHF	TGTGCCAGCAGCGCCGGGACAGGGGGAGGTCAGCCCCAGCATTTT
TRBV5-4	TRBJ2-3	TRBD2	once	CASRRAGPSTDTQYF	TGTGCCAGCAGGCGAGCGGGACCTAGCACAGATACGCAGTATTTT
TRBV5-1	TRBJ2-7	NA	NA	CASSPGVNSYEQYF	TGCGCCAGCAGCCCGGGGGTTAACTCCTACGAGCAGTACTTC
TRBV5-1	TRBJ1-2	TRBD1	NA	CASSSGQGPFGGYTF	TGCGCCAGCAGCTCGGGACAGGGGCCTTTCGGTGGCTACACCTTC
TRBV28	TRBJ1-2	TRBD1	NA	CASSSRQGYGYTF	TGTGCCAGCAGCTCGAGACAGGGCTATGGCTACACCTTC
TRBV5-1	TRBJ1-2	TRBD1	NA	CASSLGGAGYGYTF	TGCGCCAGCAGCTTAGGGGGCGCGGGCTATGGCTACACCTTC
TRBV29-1	TRBJ1-1	NA	NA	CSAEGGHNTEAFF	TGCAGCGCAGAGGGGGGGCATAACACTGAAGCTTTCTTT
TRBV2	TRBJ2-2	NA	NA	CASKGPPGTGELFF	TGTGCCAGCAAGGGGCCCCCGGGCACCGGGGAGCTGTTTTTT
TRBV5-1	TRBJ2-7	NA	NA	CASSPYPQSGGIYEQYF	TGCGCCAGCAGCCCCTACCCACAGTCCGGAGGAATCTACGAGCAGTACTTC
TRBV7-8	TRBJ2-7	NA	NA	CASSLEGSGSSYEQYF	TGTGCCAGCAGCTTAGAAGGCAGCGGCAGCTCCTACGAGCAGTACTTC
TRBV5-5	TRBJ2-1	TRBD2	NA	CASSLRSGSGNEQFF	TGTGCCAGCAGCCTCCGTAGCGGGAGCGGCAATGAGCAGTTCTTC
TRBV12-3/TRBV12-4	TRBJ1-1	NA	NA	CASLRGFNTEAFF	TGTGCCAGCCTCCGTGGCTTTAACACTGAAGCTTTCTTT